This T cell receptor beta chain comes out of a study of chemoradiotherapy in HPV16-positive cancers. This clone was seen only once. Repertoires were generated with immunoSEQ multiplex PCR, while TCRdb's copy carries only in-frame clones and drops some. The sample contains approximately 35,000 clones, roughly 90% of which appear only once. CDR1 and CDR2 (germline): SGHDN, FVKESK. The CDR3 length is 14 residues. The V and J ends lost 3 bases and 4 bases respectively, with 9 bases between them. The receptor's source is a human donor with HPV-associated anogenital cancer. This chain uses TRBV14 with TRBJ1-4; D is ambiguous. Specimen: blood, collected from a patient who underwent chemoradiotherapy. As DNA, the CDR3 is TGTGCCAGCAGCCAGCGGACGGGTAATGAAAAACTGTTTTTT. It yields the protein CASSQRTGNEKLFF.